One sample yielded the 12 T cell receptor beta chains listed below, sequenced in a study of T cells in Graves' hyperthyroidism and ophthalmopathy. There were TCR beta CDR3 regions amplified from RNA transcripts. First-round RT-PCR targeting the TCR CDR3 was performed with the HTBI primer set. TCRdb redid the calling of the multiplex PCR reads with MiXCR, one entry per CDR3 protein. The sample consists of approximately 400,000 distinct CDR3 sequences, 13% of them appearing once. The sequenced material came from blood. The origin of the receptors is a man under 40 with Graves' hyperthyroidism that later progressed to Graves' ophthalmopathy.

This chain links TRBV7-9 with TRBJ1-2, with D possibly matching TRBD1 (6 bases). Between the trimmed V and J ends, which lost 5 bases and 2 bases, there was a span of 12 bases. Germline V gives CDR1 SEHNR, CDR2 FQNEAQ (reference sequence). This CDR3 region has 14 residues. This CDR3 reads CASSALTGNYGYTF. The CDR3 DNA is TGTGCCAGCAGCGCCCTAACAGGGAACTATGGCTACACCTTC. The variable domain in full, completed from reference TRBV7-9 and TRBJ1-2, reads DTGVSQNPRHKITKRGQNVTFRCDPISEHNRLYWYRQTLGQGPEFLTYFQNEAQLEKSRLLSDRFSAERPKGSFSTLEIQRTEQGDSAMYLCASSALTGNYGYTFGSGTRLTVV.

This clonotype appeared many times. The DNA of the CDR3 is TGTGCCAGCAGCCGATTCGGGTACAATGAGCAGTTCTTC. Translating gives CASSRFGYNEQFF. The genes are TRBV11-2 and TRBJ2-1; D unclear. CDR1 SGHAT and CDR2 FQNNGV come from the germline V gene. V gave up 5 bases and J gave up 4 bases, with 9 bases separating them. The CDR3 is made up of 13 amino acids.

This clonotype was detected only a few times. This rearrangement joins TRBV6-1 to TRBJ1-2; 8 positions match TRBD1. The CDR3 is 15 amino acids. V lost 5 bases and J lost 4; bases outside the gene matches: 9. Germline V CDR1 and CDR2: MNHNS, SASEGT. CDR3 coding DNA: TGTGCCAGCAGTAACCCTCGTCAGGGGGCCTATGGCTACACCTTC. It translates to CASSNPRQGAYGYTF.

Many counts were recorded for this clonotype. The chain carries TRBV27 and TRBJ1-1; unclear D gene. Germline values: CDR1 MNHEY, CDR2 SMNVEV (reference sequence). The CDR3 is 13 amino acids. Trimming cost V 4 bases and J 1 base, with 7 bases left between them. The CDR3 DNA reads TGTGCCAGCAGTTGGGGTGGGAACACTGAAGCTTTCTTT. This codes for CASSWGGNTEAFF.

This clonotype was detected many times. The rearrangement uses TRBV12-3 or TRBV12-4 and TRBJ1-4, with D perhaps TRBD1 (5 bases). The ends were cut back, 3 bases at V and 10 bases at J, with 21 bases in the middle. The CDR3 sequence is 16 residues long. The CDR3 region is CASSLAEGRERGKLFF. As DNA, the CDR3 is TGTGCCAGCAGTTTGGCTGAGGGGCGGGAGCGAGGAAAACTGTTTTTT.

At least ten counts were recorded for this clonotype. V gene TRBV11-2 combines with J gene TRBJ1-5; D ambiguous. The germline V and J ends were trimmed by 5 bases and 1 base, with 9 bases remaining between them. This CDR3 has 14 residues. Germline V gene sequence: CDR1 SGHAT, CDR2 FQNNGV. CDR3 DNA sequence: TGTGCCAGCAGCCCCCAACCGAGCAATCAGCCCCAGCATTTT. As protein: CASSPQPSNQPQHF.

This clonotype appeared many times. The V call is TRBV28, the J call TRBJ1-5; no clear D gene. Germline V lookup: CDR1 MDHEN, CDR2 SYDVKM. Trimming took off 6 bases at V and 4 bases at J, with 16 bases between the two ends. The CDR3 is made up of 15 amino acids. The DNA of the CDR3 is TGTGCCAGCAGCCCCCCGATGCGGACGAATCAGCCCCAGCATTTT. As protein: CASSPPMRTNQPQHF.

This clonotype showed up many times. The CDR3: CASSGLRGATEAFF. The DNA for the CDR3 is TGTGCCAGCAGTGGGCTGAGAGGGGCTACTGAAGCTTTCTTT. The chain links TRBV2 to TRBJ1-1; D is perhaps TRBD1 (5 bases). The germline gives CDR1 SNHLY, CDR2 FYNNEI. This CDR3 has 14 amino acids. V shed 4 bases and J shed 5 bases, with 14 bases lying between them.

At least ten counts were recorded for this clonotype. For the CDR3, the DNA is TGTGCCAGCAGTGAATATGGACAGGGGATCGGCTACACCTTC. This gives the protein CASSEYGQGIGYTF. The V and J genes are TRBV25-1 and TRBJ1-2, with 9 bases aligning to TRBD1. Germline V gives CDR1 MGHDK, CDR2 SYGVNS. The CDR3 spans 14 residues. Trimming took 0 bases from V and 8 from J; bases not matched to a gene: 4.

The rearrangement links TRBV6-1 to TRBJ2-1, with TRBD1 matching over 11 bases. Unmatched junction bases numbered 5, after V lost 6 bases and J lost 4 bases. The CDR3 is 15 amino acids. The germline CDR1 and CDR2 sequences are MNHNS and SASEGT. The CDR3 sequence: CASSTRDRGYNEQFF. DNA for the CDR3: TGTGCCAGCAGCACCCGGGACAGGGGGTACAATGAGCAGTTCTTC.

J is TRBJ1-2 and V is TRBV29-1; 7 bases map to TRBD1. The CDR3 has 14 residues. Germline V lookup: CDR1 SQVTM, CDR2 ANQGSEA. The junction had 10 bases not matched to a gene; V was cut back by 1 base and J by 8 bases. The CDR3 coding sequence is TGCAGCGTTGAAGTTCCTGGAGACAGGGCGGGCTACACCTTC. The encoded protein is CSVEVPGDRAGYTF.

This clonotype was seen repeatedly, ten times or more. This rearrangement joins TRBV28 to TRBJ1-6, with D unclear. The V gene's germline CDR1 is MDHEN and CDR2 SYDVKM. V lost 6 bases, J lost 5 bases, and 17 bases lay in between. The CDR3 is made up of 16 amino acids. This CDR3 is CASRSPGRDNNSPLHF. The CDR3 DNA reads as TGTGCCAGCAGGTCGCCGGGTCGTGATAATAATTCACCCCTCCACTTT.